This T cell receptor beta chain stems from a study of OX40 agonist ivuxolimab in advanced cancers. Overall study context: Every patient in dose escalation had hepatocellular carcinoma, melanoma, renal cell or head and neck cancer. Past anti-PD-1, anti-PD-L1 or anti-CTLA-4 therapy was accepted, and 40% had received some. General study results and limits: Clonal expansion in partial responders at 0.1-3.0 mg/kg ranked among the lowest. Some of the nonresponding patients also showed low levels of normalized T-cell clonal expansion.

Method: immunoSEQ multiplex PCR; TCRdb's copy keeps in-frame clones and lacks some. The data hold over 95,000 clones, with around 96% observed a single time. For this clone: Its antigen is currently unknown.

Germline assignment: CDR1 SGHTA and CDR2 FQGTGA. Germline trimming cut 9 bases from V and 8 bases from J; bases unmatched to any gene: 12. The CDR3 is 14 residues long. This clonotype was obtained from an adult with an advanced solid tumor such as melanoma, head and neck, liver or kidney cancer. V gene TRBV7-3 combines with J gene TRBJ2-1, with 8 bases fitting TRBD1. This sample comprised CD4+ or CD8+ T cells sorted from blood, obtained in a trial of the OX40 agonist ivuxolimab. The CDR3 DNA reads TGTGCCAGTCGACAGGGGACTGGAGCTCATGAGCAGTTCTTC. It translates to CASRQGTGAHEQFF.